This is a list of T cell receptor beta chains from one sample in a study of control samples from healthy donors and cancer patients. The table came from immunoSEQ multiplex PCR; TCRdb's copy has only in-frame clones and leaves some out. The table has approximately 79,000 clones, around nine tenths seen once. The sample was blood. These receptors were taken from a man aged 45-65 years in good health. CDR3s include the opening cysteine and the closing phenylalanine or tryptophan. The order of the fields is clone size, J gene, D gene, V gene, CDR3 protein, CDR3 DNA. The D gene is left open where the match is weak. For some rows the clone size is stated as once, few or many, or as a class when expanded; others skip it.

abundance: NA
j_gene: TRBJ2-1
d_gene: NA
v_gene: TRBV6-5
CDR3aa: CASSRQLFNEQFF
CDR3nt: TGTGCCAGCAGTAGACAGCTTTTCAATGAGCAGTTCTTC

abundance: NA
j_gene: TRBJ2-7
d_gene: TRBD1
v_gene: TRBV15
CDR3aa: CATSRERDSSYEQYF
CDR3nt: TGTGCCACCAGCAGAGAACGGGACAGCTCCTACGAGCAGTACTTC

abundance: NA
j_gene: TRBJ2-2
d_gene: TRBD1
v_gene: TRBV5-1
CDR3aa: CASSYPRQGANTGELFF
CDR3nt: TGCGCCAGCAGCTACCCCCGACAGGGCGCGAACACCGGGGAGCTGTTTTTT

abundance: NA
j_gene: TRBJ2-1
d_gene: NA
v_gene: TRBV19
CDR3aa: CASRSGYNEQFF
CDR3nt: TGTGCCAGTAGATCAGGGTACAATGAGCAGTTCTTC

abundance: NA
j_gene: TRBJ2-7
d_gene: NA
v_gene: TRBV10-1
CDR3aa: CASQWLLDRYEQYF
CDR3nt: TGCGCCAGCCAGTGGCTTTTGGACCGATACGAGCAGTACTTC

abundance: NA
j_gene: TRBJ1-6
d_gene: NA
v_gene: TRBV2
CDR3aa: CASSEGLGNSPLHF
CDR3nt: TGTGCCAGCAGTGAAGGGCTAGGGAATTCACCCCTCCACTTT

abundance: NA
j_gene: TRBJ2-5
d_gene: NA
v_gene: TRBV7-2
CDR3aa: CASTLLQGRGETQYF
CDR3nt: TGTGCCAGCACCCTTCTACAGGGGAGGGGAGAGACCCAGTACTTC

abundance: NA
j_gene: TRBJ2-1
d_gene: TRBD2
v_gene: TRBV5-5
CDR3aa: CASSAQLAGGQQFF
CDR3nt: TGTGCCAGCAGCGCCCAACTAGCGGGGGGTCAGCAGTTCTTC

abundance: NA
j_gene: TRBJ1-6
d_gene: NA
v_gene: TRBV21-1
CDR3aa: CASSKASRGHRSPLHF
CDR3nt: TGTGCCAGCAGCAAAGCCAGCAGGGGGCATCGTTCACCCCTCCACTTT

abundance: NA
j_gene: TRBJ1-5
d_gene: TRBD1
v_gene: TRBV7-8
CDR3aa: CASSQPGTGPNQPQHF
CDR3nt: TGTGCCAGCAGCCAGCCGGGGACAGGCCCCAATCAGCCCCAGCATTTT

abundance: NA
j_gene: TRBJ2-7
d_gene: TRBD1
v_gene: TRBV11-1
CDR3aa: CASSETTGGHEQYF
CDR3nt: TGTGCCAGCAGTGAAACGACAGGGGGCCACGAGCAGTACTTC

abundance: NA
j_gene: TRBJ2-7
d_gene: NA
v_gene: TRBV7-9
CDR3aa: CASSLGGPPEQYF
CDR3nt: TGTGCCAGCAGCTTAGGTGGCCCCCCCGAGCAGTACTTC

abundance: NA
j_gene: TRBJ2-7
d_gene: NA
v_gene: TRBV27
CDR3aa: CASVRTQPPYEQYF
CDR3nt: TGTGCCAGCGTTCGGACACAACCCCCCTACGAGCAGTACTTC

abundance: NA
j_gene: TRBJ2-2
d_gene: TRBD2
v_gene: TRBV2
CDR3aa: CASRDRTSTGELFF
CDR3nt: TGTGCCAGCAGGGACCGGACTAGCACCGGGGAGCTGTTTTTT

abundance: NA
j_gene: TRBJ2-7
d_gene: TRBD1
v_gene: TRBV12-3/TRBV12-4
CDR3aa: CASSILTGDEQYF
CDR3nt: TGTGCCAGCAGCATACTGACAGGGGACGAGCAGTACTTC

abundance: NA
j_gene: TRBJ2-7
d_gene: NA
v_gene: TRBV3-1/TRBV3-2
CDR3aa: CASSPRQRGYEQYF
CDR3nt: TGTGCCAGCAGCCCTCGACAGAGGGGCTACGAGCAGTACTTC

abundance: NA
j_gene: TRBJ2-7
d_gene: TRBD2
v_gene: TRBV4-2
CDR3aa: CASSQDRSGGASYEQYF
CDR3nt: TGTGCCAGCAGCCAAGATCGGTCCGGGGGGGCTTCCTACGAGCAGTACTTC

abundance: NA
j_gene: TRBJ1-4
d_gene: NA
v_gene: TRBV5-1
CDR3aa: CASKDINEKLFF
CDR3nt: TGCGCCAGCAAGGACATAAATGAAAAACTGTTTTTT

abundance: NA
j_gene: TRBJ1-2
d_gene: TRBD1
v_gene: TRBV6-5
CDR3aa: CATETGVNYGYTF
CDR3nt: TGTGCCACCGAGACAGGGGTTAACTATGGCTACACCTTC

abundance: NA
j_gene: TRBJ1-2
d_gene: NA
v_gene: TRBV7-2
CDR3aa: CASSPSVGVGYTF
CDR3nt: TGTGCCAGCAGCCCCTCGGTAGGTGTGGGCTACACCTTC

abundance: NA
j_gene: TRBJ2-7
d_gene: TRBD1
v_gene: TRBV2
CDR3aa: CASSEAKQGAGTYEQYF
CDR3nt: TGTGCCAGCAGTGAAGCCAAACAGGGGGCGGGCACCTACGAGCAGTACTTC

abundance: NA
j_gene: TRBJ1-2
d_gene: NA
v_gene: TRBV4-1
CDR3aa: CASSQDLSWEREGYTF
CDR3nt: TGCGCCAGCAGCCAAGATTTATCATGGGAAAGGGAAGGCTACACCTTC

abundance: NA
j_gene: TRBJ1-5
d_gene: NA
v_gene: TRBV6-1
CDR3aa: CASSEVIRWGARNQPQHF
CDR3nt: TGTGCCAGCAGTGAAGTCATCCGGTGGGGGGCTCGAAATCAGCCCCAGCATTTT

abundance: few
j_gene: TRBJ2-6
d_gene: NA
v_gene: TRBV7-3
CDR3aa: CASSSSTGGTGANVLTF
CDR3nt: TGTGCCAGCAGCTCGTCCACGGGGGGCACTGGGGCCAACGTCCTGACTTTC

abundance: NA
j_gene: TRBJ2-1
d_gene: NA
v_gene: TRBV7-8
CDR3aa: CASSGQYEQFF
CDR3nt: TGTGCCAGCAGCGGGCAGTATGAGCAGTTCTTC

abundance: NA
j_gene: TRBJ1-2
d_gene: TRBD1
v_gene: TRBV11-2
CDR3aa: CASSLERGQGSGYTF
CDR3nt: TGTGCCAGCAGCTTAGAACGAGGACAGGGAAGTGGCTACACCTTC

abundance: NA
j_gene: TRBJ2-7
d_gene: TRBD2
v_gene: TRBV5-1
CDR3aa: CASSFASGGIYEQYF
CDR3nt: TGCGCCAGCAGCTTCGCTAGCGGGGGGATCTACGAGCAGTACTTC

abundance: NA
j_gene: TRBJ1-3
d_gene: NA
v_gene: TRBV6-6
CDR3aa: CASSYGLEGDGNTIYF
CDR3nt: TGTGCCAGCAGTTACGGTTTAGAGGGGGACGGAAACACCATATATTTT

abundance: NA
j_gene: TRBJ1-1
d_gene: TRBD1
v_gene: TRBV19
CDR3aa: CASRPGQGVNTEAFF
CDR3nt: TGTGCCAGTCGACCGGGACAGGGAGTGAACACTGAAGCTTTCTTT

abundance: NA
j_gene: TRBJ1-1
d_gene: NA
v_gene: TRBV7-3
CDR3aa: CASSSGQEAFF
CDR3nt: TGTGCCAGCAGCTCAGGCCAAGAAGCTTTCTTT

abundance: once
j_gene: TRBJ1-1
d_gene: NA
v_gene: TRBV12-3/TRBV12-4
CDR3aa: CASSFWSNQAFF
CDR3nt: TGTGCCAGCAGCTTCTGGTCTAATCAAGCTTTCTTT

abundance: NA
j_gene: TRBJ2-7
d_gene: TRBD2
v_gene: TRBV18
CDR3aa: CASSPRAGYEQYF
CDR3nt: TGTGCCAGCTCACCAAGAGCGGGATACGAGCAGTACTTC

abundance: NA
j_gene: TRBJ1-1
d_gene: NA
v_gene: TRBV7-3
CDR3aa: CASSLLNGDTEAFF
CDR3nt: TGTGCCAGCAGCCTCCTTAATGGGGACACTGAAGCTTTCTTT

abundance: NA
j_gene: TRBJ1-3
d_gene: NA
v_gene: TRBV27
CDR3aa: CASSSGRPGTIYF
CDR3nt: TGTGCCAGCAGTTCCGGACGGCCGGGCACCATATATTTT